This T cell receptor beta chain was recovered during a study of OX40 agonist ivuxolimab in advanced cancers. For the study at large: Of the participants, 35% to 50% had some prior anti-PD-1, anti-PD-L1 or anti-CTLA-4 therapy, which was allowed.

The germline V and J ends were trimmed by 4 bases and 4 bases, with 6 bases remaining between them. The CDR3 sequence is 13 residues long. The germline CDR1 and CDR2 sequences are SGHDT and YYEEEE. This clone was seen a single time. The antigen is unknown. Study findings and constraints: The antigens recognized by the expanded peripheral T cells, that is their antigen specificity, were not determined. CD4+ and CD8+ blood T cells expanded clonally by week 6 at 0.1 to 3.0 mg/kg.

Produced via immunoSEQ multiplex PCR; TCRdb's table is partial and in-frame only. The sample comprises roughly 100,000 clones, 90% of which are singletons, and 0.15% to 0.2% rests with the top ten. This sequence joins TRBV5-6 and TRBJ1-6; D ambiguous. The specimen comprised CD4+ or CD8+ T cells sorted from blood, sampled in a trial of the OX40 agonist ivuxolimab. This TCR came from an adult with an advanced solid tumor such as melanoma, head and neck, liver or kidney cancer. The CDR3 coding sequence is TGTGCCAGCAGCCTTGGTTATAATTCACCCCTCCACTTT. Protein sequence: CASSLGYNSPLHF.